This T cell receptor (beta chain) emerged from a study of cytomegalovirus exposure and HLA in healthy donors. As for the study in general: It was reported in a later analysis that the 95 to 150 validation repertoires used the same platform as the approximately 670 first-cohort repertoires. Study-wide results and limits: It was confirmed in vitro that three of the CMV-associated chains were specific for CMV antigens. First-cohort TCR clusters tended to co-occur in the roughly 120 validation repertoires, a later analysis found. Among TCR beta chains, those listed as cytomegalovirus-associated numbered under 200.

Profiled with immunoSEQ multiplex PCR; TCRdb holds only in-frame clones, not every one. The table records roughly 90,000 clones, about 85% of them present only once. For this clone: Its target is not known.

The CDR3 extends over 16 amino acids. CDR1 is SGHRS and CDR2 is YFSETQ in the germline V gene. The V segment lost 0 bases and the J segment 8 bases; nucleotides outside the gene matches: 7. This sequence originates from a man between 18 and 29 years old in good health and CMV-seropositive. The chain carries TRBV5-1 and TRBJ2-1, with 11 bases fitting TRBD2. The material sequenced was PBMCs. CDR3 bases: TGCGCCAGCAGCTTGGCCGAGACTAGCGGGATATATGAGCAGTTCTTC. The encoded protein is CASSLAETSGIYEQFF. Drawing the rest from reference TRBV5-1 and TRBJ2-1, the complete variable domain is KAGVTQTPRYLIKTRGQQVTLSCSPISGHRSVSWYQQTPGQGLQFLFEYFSETQRNKGNFPGRFSGRQFSNSRSEMNVSTLELGDSALYLCASSLAETSGIYEQFFGPGTRLTVL.